These 9 T cell receptor beta chains were all obtained from the same sample, sequenced in a study of HIV-infected children after antiretroviral therapy interruption. Regarding treatment: PENTA 11 planned treatment interruption arm or continuous ART arm. Unique molecular identifiers were included in an RNA-based 3' RACE TCR library. TCRdb re-derived calls from the 3' RACE reads in MiXCR, one entry per CDR3 protein. The data contain about 37,000 distinct CDR3 sequences, over 6% of them singletons. The starting material was CD45RA+ CD4+ T cells from PBMCs, pooled from several time points, obtained from a donor given antiretroviral therapy, either interrupted or continuous. The subset here: naive CD4+ CD45RA+ CD45RO- T cells. The receptors stem from a pool of human donors with HIV.

The chain recombines TRBV6-2 or TRBV6-3 with TRBJ1-2; tentative D call: TRBD1 (5 bases). V was shortened by 7 bases and J by 1 base, with 10 bases between the two germline ends. Looked up from germline, CDR1 is MNHEY and CDR2 is SVGEGT. There are 13 residues in the CDR3. CDR3 loop: CASKIQGNYGYTF. CDR3 DNA sequence: TGTGCCAGCAAAATCCAGGGTAACTATGGCTACACCTTC.

This clonotype was detected ten times or more. V is TRBV25-1 and J is TRBJ1-6; D is ambiguous. Germline V gives CDR1 MGHDK, CDR2 SYGVNS. The V and J ends lost 2 bases and 7 bases respectively, with 12 bases between them. This CDR3 contains 15 residues. The CDR3 DNA follows: TGTGCCAGCAGTGAACCCACGGGTACCAATTCACCCCTCCACTTT. This translates into CASSEPTGTNSPLHF.

Details on this clonotype: A junction end diverges from the germline sequence, so it may reflect a read error. This chain joins TRBV7-7 and TRBJ2-5; D perhaps matches TRBD2 (5 bases). Germline-derived CDR1 and CDR2 are SSHAT and FNYEAQ (reference sequence). The CDR3 contains 15 residues. The CDR3 coding sequence is TGTGCTAGCAGCTTGGCCCCTAGCCCCCGAGAGACCCAGTACTTC. It is translated as CASSLAPSPRETQYF.

This clonotype appeared many times. J is TRBJ2-4 and V is TRBV28; 10 bases are shared with TRBD2. J lost 5 bases, V lost 1 base, and 11 bases had no gene match. This CDR3 has 18 amino acids. Germline V lookup: CDR1 MDHEN, CDR2 SYDVKM. CDR3 nucleotide sequence: TGTGCCAGCAGTTTATTCGCTAGCGGGAGAGGATATGAAAACATTCAGTACTTC. This gives the protein CASSLFASGRGYENIQYF.

The V gene is TRBV18, the J gene TRBJ2-7; D is perhaps TRBD1 or TRBD2 (5 bases each). The CDR3 loop spans 17 amino acids. Germline assignment: CDR1 KGHSH and CDR2 LQKENI. Trimming took off 2 bases at V and 4 bases at J, with 21 bases between the two ends. The CDR3 loop reads CASSPTPPGPPSYEQYF. CDR3 sequence (DNA): TGTGCCAGCTCACCAACCCCTCCGGGACCTCCCTCGTACGAGCAGTACTTC.

This chain links TRBV4-1 with TRBJ2-1, with TRBD1 matching over 9 bases. This CDR3 contains 17 residues. V dropped 1 base and J dropped 7; count of bases not matched to a gene: 11. CDR1 and CDR2 (germline): MGHRA, YSYEKL. CDR3 sequence reads: CASSQASWGTGWNEQFF. CDR3 nucleotide sequence: TGCGCCAGCAGCCAAGCCTCTTGGGGGACAGGGTGGAATGAGCAGTTCTTC.

By its share, this clonotype is medium-sized. Germline is not matched at one junction end, which may reflect a read error. This chain joins TRBV19 and TRBJ2-1, with D possibly matching TRBD1 (5 bases). CDR1 and CDR2 from the germline V gene are LNHDA and SQIVND (reference sequence). This CDR3 has 13 amino acids. CDR3 region: CASSMDNYAEQFF. The CDR3 DNA follows: TGTGCCAGCAGTATGGACAACTATGCTGAGCAGTTCTTC.

This clonotype occurred a few times. The rearrangement links TRBV27 to TRBJ2-3, with TRBD2 identical over 11 bases. The germline V gene has CDR1 MNHEY and CDR2 SMNVEV (reference sequence). V lost 5 bases, J lost 1 base, and 5 bases stayed unmatched. This CDR3 is 16 amino acids long. The CDR3 region has the DNA TGTGCCAGCAGTGCACTAGCGGGAGCCGGCACAGATACGCAGTATTTT. Translating gives CASSALAGAGTDTQYF.

This clonotype is medium-sized. A junction end diverges from the germline sequence, so it may reflect a read error. The V call is TRBV12-3 or TRBV12-4, the J call TRBJ2-1; D remains ambiguous. This CDR3 spans 12 amino acids. CDR3 sequence reads: CASSLDVAEQFF. The CDR3 DNA sequence: TGTGCAAGCAGCTTAGATGTTGCTGAGCAGTTCTTC.